The 7 T cell receptor beta chains below come from one sample, sequenced in a study of regulatory T cells in long-lasting Graves disease. Building of the TCR beta libraries involved iRepertoire HTBI primers and Arm-PCR of CDR3 regions. TCRdb processed the multiplex PCR reads anew with MiXCR; each CDR3 protein has one entry. The data hold 350,000 to 450,000 distinct CDR3 sequences, with approximately 22% observed a single time. As to time point: persistent/refractory GD, antithyroid drugs over 5 years with positive TRAb. Preparation of the TCR library used RNA extracted from PBMCs. The sequenced sample was peripheral blood mononuclear cells (PBMCs), obtained when the disease was refractory, from a patient treated with antithyroid drugs. The receptor set was obtained from a female donor with Graves disease.

The genes are TRBV20-1 and TRBJ2-3; D might be TRBD1 (6 bases). The CDR3 is 11 residues long. Germline lookup yields CDR1 DFQATT and CDR2 SNEGSKA (reference sequence). V lost 6 bases and J lost 6, with 10 bases in between. The CDR3 DNA is TGCAGTGCCAAAAGGGGGGATACGCAGTATTTT. Protein: CSAKRGDTQYF.

This clonotype came up a few times. The chain couples TRBV20-1 to TRBJ1-6; D is uncertain. V lost 3 bases to trimming and J lost 9 bases, with 18 bases between them. The CDR3 runs to 15 residues. CDR1 and CDR2 (germline): DFQATT, SNEGSKA (reference sequence). The CDR3 spells CSARPGISGSSPLHF. CDR3 DNA sequence: TGCAGTGCTAGGCCGGGGATATCGGGCAGTTCACCCCTCCACTTT.

V is TRBV19 and J is TRBJ2-1, with 12 positions matching TRBD1. The germline V gene encodes CDR1 LNHDA and CDR2 SQIVND (reference sequence). V lost 8 bases and J lost 5; bases outside the gene matches: 4. The CDR3 runs 14 residues. This chain's CDR3 is CASGGDRGHNEQFF. The CDR3 nucleotides read TGTGCCAGTGGGGGGGACAGGGGGCACAATGAGCAGTTCTTC.

This clonotype has a handful of counts. This rearrangement joins TRBV20-1 to TRBJ2-1, with TRBD2 matching over 10 bases. The CDR3 loop spans 18 amino acids. V trimming: 0 bases; J trimming: 3 bases; junction bases outside the gene matches: 11. Germline CDR1 is DFQATT and CDR2 is SNEGSKA (reference sequence). The CDR3 DNA sequence: TGCAGTGCTAGAGATTCGGGACTAGCGCCGCGTATCTACAATGAGCAGTTCTTC. It encodes CSARDSGLAPRIYNEQFF.

The J gene is TRBJ2-5, the V gene TRBV5-1; possible D gene TRBD1, 6 bases. V was trimmed by 4 bases and J by 0 bases, leaving 22 bases between them. There are 18 residues in the CDR3. Germline V gives CDR1 SGHRS, CDR2 YFSETQ. CDR3 DNA: TGCGCCAGCAGCCACACCGGGACACTAATGGAGCACCAAGAGACCCAGTACTTC. Encoded protein: CASSHTGTLMEHQETQYF.

This clonotype has at least ten counts. The V and J genes are TRBV28 and TRBJ2-7; TRBD1 might be the D (6 bases). V gave up 7 bases and J gave up 7 bases, with 14 bases separating them. This CDR3 is built from 12 residues. The V gene's germline CDR1 is MDHEN and CDR2 SYDVKM. The CDR3 loop is CASNTRGMEQYF. CDR3 nucleotide sequence: TGTGCCAGCAACACCAGGGGAATGGAGCAGTACTTC.

For this clonotype: A read error may be the cause here, since a much bigger clone is one base away. The J gene is TRBJ2-4, the V gene TRBV7-9; TRBD1 matches 9 bases. Germline-derived CDR1 and CDR2 are SEHNR and FQNEAQ (reference sequence). This CDR3 region has 15 residues. The CDR3 reads CASSPGQGQENIRYF. For the CDR3, the DNA is TGTGCCAGCAGCCCTGGACAGGGGCAGGAAAACATTCGGTACTTC.